The 4 T cell receptor beta chains reported below all come from one sample, sequenced in a study of Graves' ophthalmopathy and Graves' hyperthyroidism. RNA transcripts were the template, and TCR beta CDR3 regions were amplified from them. An initial RT-PCR round employing HTBI primers preceded a second-round multiplex PCR. TCRdb re-analysed the multiplex PCR reads in MiXCR, keeping a single row per CDR3 protein. The sample gives around 1.1 million distinct CDR3 sequences, about two fifths of which show up once; roughly 11% is in the top ten. Sequencing used peripheral blood or thyroid tissue (not recorded which). These receptors came from an adult man with Graves' hyperthyroidism.

The table lists this clonotype with many counts. CDR3 bases: TGCAGCGCCCTGACGGGACAACACTACGAGCAGTACTTC. It codes for CSALTGQHYEQYF. The V and J genes are TRBV29-1 and TRBJ2-7; TRBD1 is a possible D gene (6 bases). V dropped 7 bases and J dropped 3 bases, with 16 bases sitting between them. The CDR3 spans 13 residues. Germline CDR1 is SQVTM and CDR2 is ANQGSEA.

This clonotype has a handful of counts. V and J are TRBV7-9 and TRBJ2-7; TRBD1 is a possible D gene (6 bases). V gave up 7 bases and J gave up 9 bases, with 31 bases separating them. CDR3 size: 17 residues. Germline CDR1 is SEHNR and CDR2 is FQNEAQ (reference sequence). DNA of the CDR3: TGTGCCAGCACCGTAGGGGGACCGGGACGTTCCTCCCCGGGGCAGTACTTC. It yields the protein CASTVGGPGRSSPGQYF.

This chain uses TRBV19 with TRBJ1-5; possible D gene TRBD1, 5 bases. This CDR3 spans 16 amino acids. Germline-derived CDR1 and CDR2 are LNHDA and SQIVND (reference sequence). V lost 3 bases, J lost 7 bases, and 19 bases lay in between. This CDR3 is CASSIGGIGLGQPQHF. CDR3 coding DNA: TGTGCCAGTAGTATCGGGGGAATAGGCCTTGGGCAGCCCCAGCATTTT.

This clonotype has more than one count but fewer than ten. The rearrangement joins TRBV5-1 to TRBJ2-7; maybe TRBD1 (6 bases). Trimming took 2 bases from V and 5 from J, leaving 20 bases between them. This CDR3 has 16 amino acids. The germline V gene has CDR1 SGHRS and CDR2 YFSETQ. The CDR3 loop reads CASSLRGGWVLDEQYF. The DNA of the CDR3 is TGCGCCAGCAGCTTACGAGGGGGATGGGTCCTGGACGAGCAGTACTTC.